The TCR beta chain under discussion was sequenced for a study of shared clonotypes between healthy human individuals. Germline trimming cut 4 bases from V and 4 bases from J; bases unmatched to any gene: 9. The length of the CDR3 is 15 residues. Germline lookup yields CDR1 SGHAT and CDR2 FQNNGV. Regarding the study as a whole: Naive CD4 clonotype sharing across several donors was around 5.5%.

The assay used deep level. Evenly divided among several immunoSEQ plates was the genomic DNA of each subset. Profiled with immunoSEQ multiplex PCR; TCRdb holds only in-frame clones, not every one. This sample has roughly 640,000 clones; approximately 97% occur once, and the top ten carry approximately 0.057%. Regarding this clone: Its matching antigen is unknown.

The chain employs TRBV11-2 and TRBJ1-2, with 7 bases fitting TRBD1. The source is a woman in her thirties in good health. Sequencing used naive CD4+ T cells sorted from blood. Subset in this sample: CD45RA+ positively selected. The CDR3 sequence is CASSSDQGVSYGYTF. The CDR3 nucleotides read TGTGCCAGCAGCTCAGATCAGGGGGTTAGCTATGGCTACACCTTC.